The TCR beta chain under discussion was sequenced for a study of T cells in Graves' hyperthyroidism and ophthalmopathy. This clonotype showed up just a few times. What it binds is not known. Its ends do not fully match the called genes, so a read error is possible. Findings and caveats of the study: Blood also contained most expanded thyroid clonotypes above 0.001.

CDR1 MNHNS and CDR2 SASEGT come from the germline V gene. The CDR3 extends over 14 amino acids. Clinical symptoms, serum thyroxine, TRAb, thyroid ultrasound and orbital computed tomography informed diagnoses. TCR beta CDR3 sequences were amplified from RNA transcripts. HTBI primers were employed in a first-round RT-PCR of the TCR CDR3. TCRdb fed the multiplex PCR reads into MiXCR, producing one record per CDR3 protein. The table records hundreds of thousands of distinct CDR3 sequences, around a sixth of them present only once. J is TRBJ1-4 and V is TRBV6-1; maybe TRBD1 (6 bases). This clonotype originated in a woman aged 18-30 years with Graves' hyperthyroidism. Sequencing input: blood. CDR3 loop: CASSEWGHNEKLLF. CDR3 DNA: TGTGCCAGCAGTGAATGGGGACACAATGAAAAACTGCTTTTT.